This T cell receptor (beta chain) was documented in a study of tumor and adjacent non-tumor tissue in lung cancer. As for the study in general: There were some 11 adenocarcinoma, a couple of squamous cell carcinoma and 1 small cell lung cancer cases.

No cell sorting was done before RNA was extracted from the tissue. The length of the CDR3 is 12 residues. The germline CDR1 and CDR2 sequences are MNHNS and SASEGT. The library came from three nested PCR rounds adapted from ARM-PCR protocols. One entry per CDR3 protein, called by TCRdb with MiXCR from the multiplex PCR reads. The sample yields tens of thousands of distinct CDR3 sequences, under 80% seen once. Overall study results and limits: Significantly higher TCR diversity was found in tumor than normal lung. Top 100 clones took a larger repertoire share in normal lung.

With regard to this clonotype: The antigen remains unidentified. The germline gene is not matched at one end of the junction; a read error may be the cause.

The TCR sequence derives from a woman in her forties or fifties with non-small cell lung cancer. Material: lung tumor tissue. The rearrangement joins TRBV6-1 to TRBJ1-1; D unclear. The CDR3: CVSSLVRTEAFF. Written as DNA, the CDR3 is TGTGTCAGCAGTCTGGTAAGAACTGAAGCCTTCTTT.